The present T cell receptor (beta chain) was sequenced within a study of control samples from healthy donors and cancer patients. Clones were read by immunoSEQ multiplex PCR, and TCRdb kept only the in-frame ones, dropping some. The profile covers 150,000 to 200,000 clones, with 90% to 95% appearing a single time and about 1.4% taken by the ten largest. V was shortened by 11 bases and J by 8 bases, with 19 bases between the two germline ends. The CDR3 has 13 residues. Per germline, CDR1 SNHLY and CDR2 FYNNEI. The TCR sequence derives from a woman aged 18-29 years in good health. The sequenced sample consisted of blood. The V call is TRBV2, the J call TRBJ1-5; perhaps TRBD1 as D (6 bases). The CDR3 loop is CASNRVVQEPQHF. The CDR3 DNA follows: TGTGCCTCCAACAGGGTGGTGCAGGAGCCCCAGCATTTT.